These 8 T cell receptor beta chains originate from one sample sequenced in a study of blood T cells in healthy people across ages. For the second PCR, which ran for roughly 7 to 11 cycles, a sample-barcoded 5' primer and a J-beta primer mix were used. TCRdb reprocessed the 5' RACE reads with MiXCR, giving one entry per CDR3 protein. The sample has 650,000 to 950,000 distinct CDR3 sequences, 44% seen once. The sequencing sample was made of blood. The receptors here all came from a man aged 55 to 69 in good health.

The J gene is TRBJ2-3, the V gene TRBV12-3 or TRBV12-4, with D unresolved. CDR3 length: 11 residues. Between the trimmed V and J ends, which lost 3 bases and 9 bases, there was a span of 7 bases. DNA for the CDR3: TGTGCCAGCAGTTTGGCGAGCACGCAGTATTTT. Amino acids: CASSLASTQYF.

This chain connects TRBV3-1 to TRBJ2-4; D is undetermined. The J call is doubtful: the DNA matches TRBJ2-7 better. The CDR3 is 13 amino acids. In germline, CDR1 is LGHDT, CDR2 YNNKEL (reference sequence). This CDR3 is CASSQGWPPEQYF. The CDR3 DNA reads TGTGCCAGCAGCCAAGGGTGGCCCCCCGAGCAGTACTTC.

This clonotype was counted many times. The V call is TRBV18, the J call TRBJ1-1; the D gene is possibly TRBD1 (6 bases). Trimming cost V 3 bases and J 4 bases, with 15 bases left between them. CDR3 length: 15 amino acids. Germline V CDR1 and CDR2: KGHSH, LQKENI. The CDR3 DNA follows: TGTGCCAGCTCACCGCCCAGGGGTGGATCCACTGAAGCTTTCTTT. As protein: CASSPPRGGSTEAFF.

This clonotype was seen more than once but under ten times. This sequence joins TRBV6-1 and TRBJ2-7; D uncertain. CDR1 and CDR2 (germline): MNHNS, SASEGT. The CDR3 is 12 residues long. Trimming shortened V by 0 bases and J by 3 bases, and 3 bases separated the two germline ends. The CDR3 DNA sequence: TGTGCCAGCAGTGAAGCGTACTACGAGCAGTACTTC. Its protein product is CASSEAYYEQYF.

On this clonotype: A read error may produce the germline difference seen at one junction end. The CDR3 bases are TGTGCCGGCAGTTCCACTAGCGGGGGCACAGATACGCAGTATTTT. Translated: CAGSSTSGGTDTQYF. The chain recombines TRBV12-3 or TRBV12-4 with TRBJ2-3; 10 bases map to TRBD2. The CDR3 runs 15 residues.

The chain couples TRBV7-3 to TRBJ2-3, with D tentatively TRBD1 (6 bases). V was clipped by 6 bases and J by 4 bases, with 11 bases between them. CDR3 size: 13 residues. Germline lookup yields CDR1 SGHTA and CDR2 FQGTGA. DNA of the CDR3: TGTGCCAGCAGGGAGACAGGAGCAGATACGCAGTATTTT. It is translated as CASRETGADTQYF.

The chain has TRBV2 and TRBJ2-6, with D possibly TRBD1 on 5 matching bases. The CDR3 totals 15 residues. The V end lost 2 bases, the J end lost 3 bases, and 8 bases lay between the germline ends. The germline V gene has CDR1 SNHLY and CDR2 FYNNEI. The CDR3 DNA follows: TGTGCCAGCAGTGAACAGGGTGGTGGGGCCAACGTCCTGACTTTC. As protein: CASSEQGGGANVLTF.

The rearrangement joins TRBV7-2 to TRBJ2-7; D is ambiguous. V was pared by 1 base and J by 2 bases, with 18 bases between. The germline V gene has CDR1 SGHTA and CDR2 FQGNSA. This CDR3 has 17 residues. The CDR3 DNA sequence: TGTGCCAGCAGCTTAGGAACAATTGCCGGGCGAGCCTACGAGCAGTACTTC. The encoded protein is CASSLGTIAGRAYEQYF.